Listed below are T cell receptor beta chains from one sample, sequenced in a study of T cell changes during pregnancy in multiple sclerosis. Libraries were prepared by immunoSEQ multiplex PCR; TCRdb keeps only in-frame clonotypes and omits some of them. The sample yields some 16,000 clones, roughly 83% seen once. Sequenced here: CD8+ T cells from peripheral blood mononuclear cells, sampled after pregnancy. All receptors come from a female donor in good health, enrolled as a control in a pregnancy study. Each CDR3 is given with its conserved first and last residue. A D gene is named only where the DNA matches it firmly. Not all rows give a size; the values are once, few, many and, for expanded clones, a class.

J | D | size | V | CDR3 | DNA
TRBJ2-3 | - | - | TRBV5-6 | CASSSVGDSWGDTQYF | TGTGCCAGCAGCTCTGTAGGGGATTCTTGGGGAGATACGCAGTATTTT
TRBJ2-7 | - | once | TRBV6-1 | CASSAHGSSYEQYF | TGTGCCAGCAGTGCACATGGCAGCTCCTACGAGCAGTACTTC
TRBJ2-5 | TRBD2 | - | TRBV10-2 | CASSLRTSEETQYF | TGCGCCAGCAGTTTGCGGACTAGCGAAGAGACCCAGTACTTC
TRBJ1-1 | TRBD1 | - | TRBV11-2 | CASSLDRRAGGSGTEAFF | TGTGCCAGCAGCTTAGATCGCAGGGCAGGGGGCTCGGGAACTGAAGCTTTCTTT
TRBJ2-7 | TRBD1 | - | TRBV4-1 | CASSQDPDRVSYEQYF | TGCGCCAGCAGCCAAGATCCGGACAGGGTGTCCTACGAGCAGTACTTC
TRBJ1-2 | - | - | TRBV6-5 | CASSYAVSGFYGYTF | TGTGCCAGCAGTTACGCGGTGAGCGGATTTTATGGCTACACCTTC
TRBJ2-7 | TRBD2 | - | TRBV27 | CATGGSGRARTYEQYF | TGTGCCACCGGGGGGAGCGGGAGGGCCCGGACCTACGAGCAGTACTTC
TRBJ2-3 | TRBD2 | few | TRBV9 | CASSIQRGGLTDTQYF | TGTGCCAGCAGCATACAGCGGGGGGGCCTGACAGATACGCAGTATTTT
TRBJ1-1 | - | - | TRBV19 | CASSMVVGGPPNTEAFF | TGTGCCAGTAGTATGGTAGTCGGAGGGCCACCGAACACTGAAGCTTTCTTT
TRBJ2-3 | TRBD2 | - | TRBV4-2 | CASSHFLAGVEDTQYF | TGTGCCAGCAGCCATTTTCTAGCGGGAGTTGAAGATACGCAGTATTTT
TRBJ2-1 | - | - | TRBV6-4 | CASSATVINEQFF | TGTGCCAGCAGTGCAACGGTCATCAATGAGCAGTTCTTC
TRBJ1-6 | TRBD1 | once | TRBV12-5 | CASGLRQGLGNSPLHF | TGTGCTAGTGGTTTGAGACAGGGTTTGGGTAATTCACCCCTCCACTTT
TRBJ2-3 | TRBD2 | - | TRBV5-6 | CASSLEAGRTDTQYF | TGTGCCAGCAGCTTGGAAGCGGGAAGGACAGATACGCAGTATTTT
TRBJ2-5 | - | - | TRBV4-3 | CASSQRAGKGHQEAQYF | TGCGCCAGCAGCCAACGGGCGGGGAAGGGCCACCAAGAGGCCCAGTACTTC
TRBJ2-2 | TRBD1 | - | TRBV4-3 | CASSQDPPGTAGELFF | TGCGCCAGCAGCCAAGATCCCCCAGGGACAGCCGGGGAGCTGTTTTTT
TRBJ1-2 | - | - | TRBV30 | CAWKVGGAEWHGYTF | TGTGCCTGGAAAGTCGGCGGGGCGGAATGGCATGGCTACACCTTC
TRBJ2-7 | TRBD1 | - | TRBV9 | CASSARGSEQYF | TGTGCCAGCAGCGCCAGGGGGAGCGAGCAGTACTTC
TRBJ1-5 | - | - | TRBV6-1 | CASSGRRQGGNQPQHF | TGTGCCAGCAGTGGGCGAAGGCAGGGCGGCAATCAGCCCCAGCATTTT
TRBJ2-1 | TRBD2 | - | TRBV6-4 | CASSDSGEGNEQFF | TGTGCCAGCAGTGACTCTGGGGAGGGGAATGAGCAGTTCTTC
TRBJ2-1 | TRBD1 | - | TRBV30 | CAWSGGQGVNEQFF | TGTGCCTGGAGTGGGGGACAGGGGGTCAATGAGCAGTTCTTC
TRBJ1-2 | TRBD1 | - | TRBV29-1 | CSVGTGGGEGYTF | TGCAGCGTGGGGACAGGGGGAGGTGAAGGCTACACCTTC
TRBJ1-2 | - | - | TRBV28 | CASIPLYRREPAESNYGYTF | TGTGCCAGCATCCCGTTATACCGACGCGAGCCGGCGGAATCTAACTATGGCTACACCTTC
TRBJ1-4 | TRBD1 | - | TRBV7-8 | CASSLGDRGWYEKLFF | TGTGCCAGCAGCTTAGGGGACAGGGGATGGTATGAAAAACTGTTTTTT
TRBJ2-7 | TRBD1 | once | TRBV7-9 | CASSFRTGGGEQYF | TGTGCCAGCAGCTTCCGGACAGGGGGAGGCGAGCAGTACTTC